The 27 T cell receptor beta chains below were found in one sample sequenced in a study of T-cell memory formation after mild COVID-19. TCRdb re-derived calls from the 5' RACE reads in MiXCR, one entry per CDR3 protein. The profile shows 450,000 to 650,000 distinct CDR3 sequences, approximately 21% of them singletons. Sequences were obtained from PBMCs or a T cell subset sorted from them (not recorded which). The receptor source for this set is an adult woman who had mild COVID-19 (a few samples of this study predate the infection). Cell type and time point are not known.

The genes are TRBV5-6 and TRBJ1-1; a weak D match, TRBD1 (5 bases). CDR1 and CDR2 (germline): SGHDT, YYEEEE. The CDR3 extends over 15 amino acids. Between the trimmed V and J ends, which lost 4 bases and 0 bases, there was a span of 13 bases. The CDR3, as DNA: TGTGCCAGCAGCCGGCCGACAGTTATGAACACTGAAGCTTTCTTT. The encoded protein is CASSRPTVMNTEAFF. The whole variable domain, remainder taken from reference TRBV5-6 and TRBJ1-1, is DAGVTQSPTHLIKTRGQQVTLRCSPKSGHDTVSWYQQALGQGPQFIFQYYEEEERQRGNFPDRFSGHQFPNYSSELNVNALLLGDSALYLCASSRPTVMNTEAFFGQGTRLTVV.

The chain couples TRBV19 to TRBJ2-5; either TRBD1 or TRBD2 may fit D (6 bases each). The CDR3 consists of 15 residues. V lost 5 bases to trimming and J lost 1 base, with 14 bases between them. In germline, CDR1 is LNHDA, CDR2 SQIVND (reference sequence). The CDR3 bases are TGTGCCAGTAGTTCGGGGGCGCGGGGCCAAGAGACCCAGTACTTC. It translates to CASSSGARGQETQYF.

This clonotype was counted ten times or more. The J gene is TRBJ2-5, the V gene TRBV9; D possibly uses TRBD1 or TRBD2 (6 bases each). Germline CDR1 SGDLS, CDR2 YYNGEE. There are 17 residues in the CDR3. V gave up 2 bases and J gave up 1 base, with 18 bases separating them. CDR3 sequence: CASSVGVGGSSQETQYF. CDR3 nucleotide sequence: TGTGCCAGCAGCGTGGGAGTGGGGGGCTCAAGCCAAGAGACCCAGTACTTC.

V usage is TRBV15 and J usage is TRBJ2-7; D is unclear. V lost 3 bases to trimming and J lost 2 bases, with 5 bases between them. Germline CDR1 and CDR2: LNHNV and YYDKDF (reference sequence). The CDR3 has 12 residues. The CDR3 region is CATSSRTYEQYF. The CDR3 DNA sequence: TGTGCCACCAGCAGCCGAACCTACGAGCAGTACTTC.

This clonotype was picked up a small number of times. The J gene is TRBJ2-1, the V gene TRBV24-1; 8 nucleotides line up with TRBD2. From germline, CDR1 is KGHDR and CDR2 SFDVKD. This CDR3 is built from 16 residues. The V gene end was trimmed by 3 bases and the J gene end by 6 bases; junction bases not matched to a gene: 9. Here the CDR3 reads CATSDRSGSLFNEQFF. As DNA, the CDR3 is TGTGCCACCAGTGATCGCAGCGGGAGTCTATTCAATGAGCAGTTCTTC.

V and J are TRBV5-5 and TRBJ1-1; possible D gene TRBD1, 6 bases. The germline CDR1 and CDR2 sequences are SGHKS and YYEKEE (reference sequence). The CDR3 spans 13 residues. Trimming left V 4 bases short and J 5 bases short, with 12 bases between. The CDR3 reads CASSQGKGTEAFF. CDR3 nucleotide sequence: TGTGCCAGCAGCCAGGGGAAGGGTACTGAAGCTTTCTTT.

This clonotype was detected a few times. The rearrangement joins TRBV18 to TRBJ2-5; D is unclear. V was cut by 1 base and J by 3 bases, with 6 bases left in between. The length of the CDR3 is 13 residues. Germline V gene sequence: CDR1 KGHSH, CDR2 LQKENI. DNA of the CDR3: TGTGCCAGCTCACCACGGCAGAAAGAGACCCAGTACTTC. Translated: CASSPRQKETQYF.

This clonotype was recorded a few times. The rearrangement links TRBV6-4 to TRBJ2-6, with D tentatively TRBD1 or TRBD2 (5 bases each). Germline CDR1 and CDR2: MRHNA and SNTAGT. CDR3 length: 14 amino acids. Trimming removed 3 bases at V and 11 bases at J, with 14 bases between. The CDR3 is CASSESMGPYVLTF. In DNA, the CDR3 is TGTGCCAGCAGTGAGAGTATGGGACCCTACGTCCTGACTTTC.

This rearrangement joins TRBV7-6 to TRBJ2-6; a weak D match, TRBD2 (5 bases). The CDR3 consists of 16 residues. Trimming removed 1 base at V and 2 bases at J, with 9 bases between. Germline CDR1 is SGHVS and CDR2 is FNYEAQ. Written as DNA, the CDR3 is TGTGCCAGCAGCTTAGGTCCGGGGACTGGGGCCAACGTCCTGACTTTC. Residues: CASSLGPGTGANVLTF.

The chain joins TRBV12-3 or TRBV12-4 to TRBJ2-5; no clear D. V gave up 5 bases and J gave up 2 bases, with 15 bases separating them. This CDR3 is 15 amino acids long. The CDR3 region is CASSPFAFLQETQYF. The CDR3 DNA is TGTGCCAGCAGTCCTTTTGCCTTTTTACAAGAGACCCAGTACTTC.

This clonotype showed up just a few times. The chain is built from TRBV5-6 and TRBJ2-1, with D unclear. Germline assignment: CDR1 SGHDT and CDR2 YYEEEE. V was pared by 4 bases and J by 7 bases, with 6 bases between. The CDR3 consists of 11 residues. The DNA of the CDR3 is TGTGCCAGCAGCCGCCATAATGAGCAGTTCTTC. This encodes CASSRHNEQFF.

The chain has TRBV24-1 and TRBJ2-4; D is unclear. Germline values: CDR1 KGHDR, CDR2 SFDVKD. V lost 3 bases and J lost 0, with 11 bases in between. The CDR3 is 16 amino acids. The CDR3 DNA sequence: TGTGCCACCAGTGATGGAAAAGGGATAGCCAAAAACATTCAGTACTTC. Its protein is CATSDGKGIAKNIQYF.

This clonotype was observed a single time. CDR3 region: CASSYRGTGVADTQYF. Here the CDR3 DNA reads TGTGCCAGTAGTTACAGAGGGACAGGGGTAGCGGATACGCAGTATTTT. The rearrangement uses TRBV19 and TRBJ2-3, with 10 bases fitting TRBD1. This CDR3 contains 16 residues. The trim removed 5 bases at V and 6 bases at J, leaving 11 bases unmatched. The germline gives CDR1 LNHDA, CDR2 SQIVND (reference sequence).

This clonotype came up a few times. The CDR3 region has the DNA TGTGCCAGCAGCTTAGGCGGGGACAGGGGTAACTATGGCTACACCTTC. Translation gives CASSLGGDRGNYGYTF. The chain links TRBV7-6 to TRBJ1-2, with TRBD1 identical over 10 bases. The CDR3 covers 16 residues. Trimming removed 1 base from V and 1 base from J; junction bases left unmatched: 3. Germline-derived CDR1 and CDR2 are SGHVS and FNYEAQ.

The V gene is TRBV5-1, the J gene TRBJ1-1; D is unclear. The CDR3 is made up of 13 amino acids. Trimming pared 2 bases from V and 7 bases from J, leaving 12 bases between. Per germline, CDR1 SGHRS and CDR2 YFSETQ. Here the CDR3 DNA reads TGCGCCAGCAGCTTTTTTGAGGAAGGTGAAGCTTTCTTT. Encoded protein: CASSFFEEGEAFF.

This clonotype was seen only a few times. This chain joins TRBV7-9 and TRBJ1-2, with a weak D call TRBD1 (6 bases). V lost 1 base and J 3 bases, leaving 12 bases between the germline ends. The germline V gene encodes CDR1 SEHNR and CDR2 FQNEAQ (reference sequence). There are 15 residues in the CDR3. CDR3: CASSLVLDSHYGYTF. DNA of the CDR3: TGTGCCAGCAGCTTAGTCCTGGACAGTCACTATGGCTACACCTTC. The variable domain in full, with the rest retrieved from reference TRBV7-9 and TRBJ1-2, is DTGVSQNPRHKITKRGQNVTFRCDPISEHNRLYWYRQTLGQGPEFLTYFQNEAQLEKSRLLSDRFSAERPKGSFSTLEIQRTEQGDSAMYLCASSLVLDSHYGYTFGSGTRLTVV.

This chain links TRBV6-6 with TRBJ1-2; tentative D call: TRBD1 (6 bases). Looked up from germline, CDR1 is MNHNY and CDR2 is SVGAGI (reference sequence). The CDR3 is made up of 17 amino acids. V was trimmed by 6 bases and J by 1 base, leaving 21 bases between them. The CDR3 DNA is TGTGCCAGCAGAGCCGGACAGAGGTACCGTGATAACTATGGCTACACCTTC. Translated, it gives CASRAGQRYRDNYGYTF.

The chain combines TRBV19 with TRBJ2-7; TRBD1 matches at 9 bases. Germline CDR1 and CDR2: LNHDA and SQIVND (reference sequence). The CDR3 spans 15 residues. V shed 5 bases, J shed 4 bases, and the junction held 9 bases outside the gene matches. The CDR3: CASSRSRDRVYEQYF. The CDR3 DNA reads TGTGCCAGTAGTCGAAGCCGGGACAGGGTTTACGAGCAGTACTTC.

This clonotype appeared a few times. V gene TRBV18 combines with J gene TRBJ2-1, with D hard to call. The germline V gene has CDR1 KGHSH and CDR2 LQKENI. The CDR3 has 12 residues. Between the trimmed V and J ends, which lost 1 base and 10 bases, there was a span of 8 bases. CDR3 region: CASSPRAEEQFF. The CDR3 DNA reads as TGTGCCAGCTCACCACGGGCAGAAGAGCAGTTCTTC.

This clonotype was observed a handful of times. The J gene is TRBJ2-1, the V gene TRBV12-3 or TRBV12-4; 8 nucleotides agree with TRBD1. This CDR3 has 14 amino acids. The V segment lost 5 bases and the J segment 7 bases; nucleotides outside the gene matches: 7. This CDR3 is CASSTWTGRNEQFF. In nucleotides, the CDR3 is TGTGCCAGCAGTACATGGACAGGGCGAAATGAGCAGTTCTTC.

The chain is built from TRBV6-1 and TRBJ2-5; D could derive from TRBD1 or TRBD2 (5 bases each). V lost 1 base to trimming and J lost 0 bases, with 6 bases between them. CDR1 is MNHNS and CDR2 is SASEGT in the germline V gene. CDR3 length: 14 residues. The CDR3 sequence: CASSEVGDQETQYF. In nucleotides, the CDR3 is TGTGCCAGCAGTGAAGTGGGGGACCAAGAGACCCAGTACTTC.

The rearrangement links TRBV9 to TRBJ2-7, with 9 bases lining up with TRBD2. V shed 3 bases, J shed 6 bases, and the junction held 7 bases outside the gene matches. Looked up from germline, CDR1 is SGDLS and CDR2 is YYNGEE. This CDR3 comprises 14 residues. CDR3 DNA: TGTGCCAGCAGCGGACTAGCGGTGACTCCCGAGCAGTACTTC. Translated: CASSGLAVTPEQYF.

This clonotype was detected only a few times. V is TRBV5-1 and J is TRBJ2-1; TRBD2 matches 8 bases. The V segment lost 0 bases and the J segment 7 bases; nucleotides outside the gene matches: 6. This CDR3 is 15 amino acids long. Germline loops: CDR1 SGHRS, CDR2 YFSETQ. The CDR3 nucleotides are TGCGCCAGCAGCTTGGTGCGGGGGGCGATGAATGAGCAGTTCTTC. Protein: CASSLVRGAMNEQFF.

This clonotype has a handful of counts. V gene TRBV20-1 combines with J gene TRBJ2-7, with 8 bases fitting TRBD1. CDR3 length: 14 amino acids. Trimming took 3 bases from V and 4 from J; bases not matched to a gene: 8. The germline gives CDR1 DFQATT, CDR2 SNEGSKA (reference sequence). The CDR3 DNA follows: TGCAGTGCTAGGACCGGGACAGGCCTTTACGAGCAGTACTTC. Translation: CSARTGTGLYEQYF.

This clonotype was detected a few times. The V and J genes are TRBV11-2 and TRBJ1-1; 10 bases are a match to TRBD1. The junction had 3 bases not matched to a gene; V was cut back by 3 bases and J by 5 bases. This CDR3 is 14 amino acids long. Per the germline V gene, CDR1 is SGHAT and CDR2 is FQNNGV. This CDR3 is CASSFDRGLTEAFF. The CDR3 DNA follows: TGTGCCAGCAGCTTTGACAGGGGGCTTACTGAAGCTTTCTTT. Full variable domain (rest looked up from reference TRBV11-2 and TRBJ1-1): EAGVAQSPRYKIIEKRQSVAFWCNPISGHATLYWYQQILGQGPKLLIQFQNNGVVDDSQLPKDRFSAERLKGVDSTLKIQPAKLEDSAVYLCASSFDRGLTEAFFGQGTRLTVV.

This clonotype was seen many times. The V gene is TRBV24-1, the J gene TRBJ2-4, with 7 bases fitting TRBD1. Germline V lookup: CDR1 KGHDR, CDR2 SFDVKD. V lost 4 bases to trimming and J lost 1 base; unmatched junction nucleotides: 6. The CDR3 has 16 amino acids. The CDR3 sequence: CATSDSGGRAKNIQYF. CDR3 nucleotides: TGTGCCACCAGTGACTCAGGGGGAAGGGCCAAAAACATTCAGTACTTC.

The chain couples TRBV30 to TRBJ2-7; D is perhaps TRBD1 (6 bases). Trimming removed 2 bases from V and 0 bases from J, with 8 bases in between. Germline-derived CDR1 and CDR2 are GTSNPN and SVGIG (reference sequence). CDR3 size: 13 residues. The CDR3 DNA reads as TGTGCCTGGAGTACAGGGATCTCCTACGAGCAGTACTTC. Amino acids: CAWSTGISYEQYF. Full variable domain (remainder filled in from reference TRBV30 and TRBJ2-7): SQTIHQWPATLVQPVGSPLSLECTVEGTSNPNLYWYRQAAGRGLQLLFYSVGIGQISSEVPQNLSASRPQDRQFILSSKKLLLSDSGFYLCAWSTGISYEQYFGPGTRLTVT.